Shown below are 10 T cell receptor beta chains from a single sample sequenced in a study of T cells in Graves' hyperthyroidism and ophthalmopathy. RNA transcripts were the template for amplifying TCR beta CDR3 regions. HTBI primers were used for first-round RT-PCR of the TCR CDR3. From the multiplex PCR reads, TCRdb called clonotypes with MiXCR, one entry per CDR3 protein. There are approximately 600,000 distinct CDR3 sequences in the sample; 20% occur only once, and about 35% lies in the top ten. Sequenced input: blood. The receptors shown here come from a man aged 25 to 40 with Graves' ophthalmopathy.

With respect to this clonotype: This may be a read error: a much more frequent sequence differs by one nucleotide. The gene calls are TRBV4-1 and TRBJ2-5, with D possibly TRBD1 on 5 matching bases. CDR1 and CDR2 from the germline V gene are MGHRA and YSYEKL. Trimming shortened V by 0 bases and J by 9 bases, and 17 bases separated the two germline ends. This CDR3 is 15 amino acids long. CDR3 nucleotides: TGCGCCAGCAGCCAAGATGGACATCGAGTAAAGGCCCAGTACTTC. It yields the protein CASSQDGHRVKAQYF.

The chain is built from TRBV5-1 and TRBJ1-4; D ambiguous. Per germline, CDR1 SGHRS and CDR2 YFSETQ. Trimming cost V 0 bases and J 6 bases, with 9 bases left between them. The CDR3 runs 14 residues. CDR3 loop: CASSLEEGYEKLFF. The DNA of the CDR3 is TGCGCCAGCAGCTTGGAGGAGGGATATGAAAAACTGTTTTTT. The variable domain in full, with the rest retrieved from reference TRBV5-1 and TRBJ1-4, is KAGVTQTPRYLIKTRGQQVTLSCSPISGHRSVSWYQQTPGQGLQFLFEYFSETQRNKGNFPGRFSGRQFSNSRSEMNVSTLELGDSALYLCASSLEEGYEKLFFGSGTQLSVL.

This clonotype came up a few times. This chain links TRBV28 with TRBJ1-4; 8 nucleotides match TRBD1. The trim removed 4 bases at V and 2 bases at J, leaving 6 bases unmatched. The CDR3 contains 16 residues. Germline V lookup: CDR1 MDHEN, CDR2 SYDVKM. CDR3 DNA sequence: TGTGCCAGCAGTTACCCCCGACAGGGGACTAATGAAAAACTGTTTTTT. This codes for CASSYPRQGTNEKLFF.

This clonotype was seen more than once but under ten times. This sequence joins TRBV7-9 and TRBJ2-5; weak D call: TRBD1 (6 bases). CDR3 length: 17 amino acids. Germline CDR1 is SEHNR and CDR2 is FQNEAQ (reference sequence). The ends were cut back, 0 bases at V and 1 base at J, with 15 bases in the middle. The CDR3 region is CASSLALGRGRQETQYF. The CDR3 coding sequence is TGTGCCAGCAGCTTAGCGCTGGGCAGGGGCCGCCAAGAGACCCAGTACTTC.

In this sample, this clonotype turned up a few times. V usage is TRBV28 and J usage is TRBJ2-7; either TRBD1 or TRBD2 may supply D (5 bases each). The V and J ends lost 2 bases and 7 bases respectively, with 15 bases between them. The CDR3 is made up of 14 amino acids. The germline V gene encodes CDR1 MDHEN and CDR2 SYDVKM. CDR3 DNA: TGTGCCAGCAGTTTAGAGGGGCCCCCTCAAGAGCAGTACTTC. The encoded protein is CASSLEGPPQEQYF.

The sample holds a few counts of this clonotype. The CDR3 nucleotides are TGTGCCAGCAGCCCCCCGGCGGGGGATGGCTACACCTTC. It is translated as CASSPPAGDGYTF. This rearrangement joins TRBV7-9 to TRBJ1-2; tentative D call: TRBD1 (5 bases). Germline loops: CDR1 SEHNR, CDR2 FQNEAQ (reference sequence). V lost 5 bases and J lost 6, with 13 bases in between. This CDR3 comprises 13 residues.

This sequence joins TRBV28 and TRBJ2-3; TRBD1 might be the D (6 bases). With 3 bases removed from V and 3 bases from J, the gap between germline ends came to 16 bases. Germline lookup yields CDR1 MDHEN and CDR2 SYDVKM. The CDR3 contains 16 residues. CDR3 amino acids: CASSFPNSQGTDTQYF. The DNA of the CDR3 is TGTGCCAGCAGTTTCCCAAACTCCCAGGGGACAGATACGCAGTATTTT. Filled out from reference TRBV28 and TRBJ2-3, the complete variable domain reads DVKVTQSSRYLVKRTGEKVFLECVQDMDHENMFWYRQDPGLGLRLIYFSYDVKMKEKGDIPEGYSVSREKKERFSLILESASTNQTSMYLCASSFPNSQGTDTQYFGPGTRLTVL.

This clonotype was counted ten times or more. CDR3 in amino acids: CASSLSSGQGETQYF. In DNA, the CDR3 is TGCGCCAGCAGCTTGTCTAGCGGGCAAGGGGAGACCCAGTACTTC. This chain uses TRBV5-1 with TRBJ2-5, with 8 bases identical to TRBD2. The CDR3 has 15 residues. V trimming: 1 base; J trimming: 5 bases; junction bases outside the gene matches: 7. Per germline, CDR1 SGHRS and CDR2 YFSETQ.

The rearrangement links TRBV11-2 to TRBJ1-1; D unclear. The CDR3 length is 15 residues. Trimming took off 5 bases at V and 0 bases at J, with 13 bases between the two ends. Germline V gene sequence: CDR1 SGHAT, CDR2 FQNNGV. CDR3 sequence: CASSHPGRLNTEAFF. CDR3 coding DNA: TGTGCCAGCAGCCACCCCGGACGGCTGAACACTGAAGCTTTCTTT.

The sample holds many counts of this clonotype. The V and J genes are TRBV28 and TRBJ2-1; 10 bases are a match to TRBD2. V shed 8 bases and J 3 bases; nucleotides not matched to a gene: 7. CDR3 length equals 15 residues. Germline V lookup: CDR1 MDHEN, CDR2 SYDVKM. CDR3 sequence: CASLKREGLYNEQFF. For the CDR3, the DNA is TGTGCCAGCCTCAAGCGGGAGGGCCTCTACAATGAGCAGTTCTTC.